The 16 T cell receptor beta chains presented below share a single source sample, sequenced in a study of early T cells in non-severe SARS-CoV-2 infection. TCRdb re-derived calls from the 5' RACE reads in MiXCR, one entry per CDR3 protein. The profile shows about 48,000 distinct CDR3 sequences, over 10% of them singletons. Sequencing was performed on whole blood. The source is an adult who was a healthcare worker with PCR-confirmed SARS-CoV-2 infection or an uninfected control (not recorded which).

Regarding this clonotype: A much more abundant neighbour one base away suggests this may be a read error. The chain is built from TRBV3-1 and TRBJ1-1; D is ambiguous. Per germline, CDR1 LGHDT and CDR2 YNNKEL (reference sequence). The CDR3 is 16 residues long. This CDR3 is CVSSRRKGSRGTEVFF. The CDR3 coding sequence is TGTGTCAGCAGCCGAAGGAAGGGATCAAGAGGCACTGAAGTTTTCTTT.

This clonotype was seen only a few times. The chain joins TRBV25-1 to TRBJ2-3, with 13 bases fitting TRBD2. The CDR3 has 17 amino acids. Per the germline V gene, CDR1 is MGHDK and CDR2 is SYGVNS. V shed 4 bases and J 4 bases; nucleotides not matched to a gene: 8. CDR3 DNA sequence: TGTGCCAGCAGTGGGGCCCGACTAGCGGGAGGCCCAGATACGCAGTATTTT. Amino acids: CASSGARLAGGPDTQYF.

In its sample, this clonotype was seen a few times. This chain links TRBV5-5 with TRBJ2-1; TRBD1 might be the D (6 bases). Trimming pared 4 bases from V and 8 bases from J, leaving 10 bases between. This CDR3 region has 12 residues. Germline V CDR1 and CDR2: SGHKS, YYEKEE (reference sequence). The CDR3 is CASSPTGDEQFF. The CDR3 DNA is TGTGCCAGCAGCCCGACAGGTGATGAGCAGTTCTTC.

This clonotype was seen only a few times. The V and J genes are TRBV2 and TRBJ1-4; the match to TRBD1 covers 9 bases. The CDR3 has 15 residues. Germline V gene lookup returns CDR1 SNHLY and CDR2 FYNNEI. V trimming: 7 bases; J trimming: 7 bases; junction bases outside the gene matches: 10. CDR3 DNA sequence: TGTGCCAGCACCGGACAGGGGCAATCCGCTGAAAAACTGTTTTTT. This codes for CASTGQGQSAEKLFF.

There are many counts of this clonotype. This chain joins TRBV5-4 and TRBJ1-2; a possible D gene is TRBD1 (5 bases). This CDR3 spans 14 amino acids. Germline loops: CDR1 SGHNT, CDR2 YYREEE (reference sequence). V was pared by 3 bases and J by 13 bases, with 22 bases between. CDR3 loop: CASSSSFEGRLITF. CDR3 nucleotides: TGTGCCAGCAGCTCCTCTTTTGAGGGACGGCTAATCACCTTC.

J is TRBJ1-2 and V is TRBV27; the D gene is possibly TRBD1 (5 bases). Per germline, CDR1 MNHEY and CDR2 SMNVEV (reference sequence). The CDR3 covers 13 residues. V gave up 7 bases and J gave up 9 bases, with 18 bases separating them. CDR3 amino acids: CASTGTGSGRYTF. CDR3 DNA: TGTGCCAGCACCGGGACTGGATCCGGCCGCTACACCTTC.

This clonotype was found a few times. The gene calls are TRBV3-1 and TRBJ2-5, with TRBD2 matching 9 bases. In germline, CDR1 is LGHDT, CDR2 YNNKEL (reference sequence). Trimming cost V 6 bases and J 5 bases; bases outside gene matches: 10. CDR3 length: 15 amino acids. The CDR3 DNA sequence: TGTGCCAGCAGTCGGCGGGGGGGTGGTAGTGAGACCCAGTACTTC. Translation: CASSRRGGGSETQYF.

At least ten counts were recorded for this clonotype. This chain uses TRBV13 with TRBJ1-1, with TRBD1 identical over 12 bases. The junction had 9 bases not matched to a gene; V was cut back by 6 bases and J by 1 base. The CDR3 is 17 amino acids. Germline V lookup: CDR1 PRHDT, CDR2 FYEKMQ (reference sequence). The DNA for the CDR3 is TGTGCCAGCAGGCCCCCCGGGACAGGGGGCCCGAACACTGAAGCTTTCTTT. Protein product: CASRPPGTGGPNTEAFF.

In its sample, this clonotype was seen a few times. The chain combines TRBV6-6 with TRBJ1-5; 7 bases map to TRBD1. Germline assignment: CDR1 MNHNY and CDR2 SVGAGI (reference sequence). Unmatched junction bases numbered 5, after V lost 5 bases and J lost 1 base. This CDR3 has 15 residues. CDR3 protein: CASSPQGQSNQPQHF. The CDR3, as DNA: TGTGCCAGCAGTCCCCAGGGACAGAGCAATCAGCCCCAGCATTTT.

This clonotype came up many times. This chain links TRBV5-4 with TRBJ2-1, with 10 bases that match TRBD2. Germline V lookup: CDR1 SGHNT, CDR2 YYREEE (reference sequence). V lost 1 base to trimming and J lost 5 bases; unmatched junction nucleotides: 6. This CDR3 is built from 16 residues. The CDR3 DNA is TGTGCCAGCAGCTTGATTAAACTAGCGGGGAACAATGAGCAGTTCTTC. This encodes CASSLIKLAGNNEQFF.

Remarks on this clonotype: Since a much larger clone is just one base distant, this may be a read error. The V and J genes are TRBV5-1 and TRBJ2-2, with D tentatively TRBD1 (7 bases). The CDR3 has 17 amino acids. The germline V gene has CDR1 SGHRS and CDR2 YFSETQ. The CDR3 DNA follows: TGCGCCAGCGGCTTGGGGGGACAGTCGACGAACACCGGGGAGCTGTTTTTT. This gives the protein CASGLGGQSTNTGELFF. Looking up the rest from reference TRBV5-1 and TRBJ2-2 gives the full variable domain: KAGVTQTPRYLIKTRGQQVTLSCSPISGHRSVSWYQQTPGQGLQFLFEYFSETQRNKGNFPGRFSGRQFSNSRSEMNVSTLELGDSALYLCASGLGGQSTNTGELFFGEGSRLTVL.

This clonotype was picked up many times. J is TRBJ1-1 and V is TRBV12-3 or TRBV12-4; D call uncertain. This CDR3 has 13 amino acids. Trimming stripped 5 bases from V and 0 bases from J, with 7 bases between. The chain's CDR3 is CASSRPLNTEAFF. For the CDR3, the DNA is TGTGCCAGCAGTCGACCTTTGAACACTGAAGCTTTCTTT.

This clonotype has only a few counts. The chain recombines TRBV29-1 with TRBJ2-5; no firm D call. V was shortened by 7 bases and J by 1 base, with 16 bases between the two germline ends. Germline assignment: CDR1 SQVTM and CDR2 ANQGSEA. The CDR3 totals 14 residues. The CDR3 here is CSADTTQFQETQYF. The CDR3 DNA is TGCAGCGCCGACACCACACAGTTCCAAGAGACCCAGTACTTC. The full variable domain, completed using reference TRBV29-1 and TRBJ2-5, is SAVISQKPSRDICQRGTSLTIQCQVDSQVTMMFWYRQQPGQSLTLIATANQGSEATYESGFVIDKFPISRPNLTFSTLTVSNMSPEDSSIYLCSADTTQFQETQYFGPGTRLLVL.

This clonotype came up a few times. The CDR3 region is CASRGEWGRAFF. CDR3 sequence (DNA): TGTGCCAGCAGGGGGGAATGGGGGAGAGCTTTCTTT. This sequence joins TRBV6-5 and TRBJ1-1; D is perhaps TRBD1 (5 bases). Trimming removed 6 bases from V and 10 bases from J, with 15 bases in between. This CDR3 has 12 amino acids. Germline loops: CDR1 MNHEY, CDR2 SVGAGI.

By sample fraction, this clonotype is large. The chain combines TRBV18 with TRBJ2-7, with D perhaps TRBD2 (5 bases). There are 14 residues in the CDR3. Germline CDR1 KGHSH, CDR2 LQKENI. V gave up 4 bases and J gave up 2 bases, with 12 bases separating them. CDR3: CASSQFSGTYEQYF. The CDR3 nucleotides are TGTGCCAGCTCACAGTTTTCGGGGACCTACGAGCAGTACTTC.

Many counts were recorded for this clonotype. The CDR3 DNA reads as TGTGCCAGCAGTTCAAATCCGACTAAGGCAGATACGCAGTATTTT. As protein: CASSSNPTKADTQYF. V gene TRBV28 combines with J gene TRBJ2-3; a possible D gene is TRBD2 (5 bases). Trimming took off 4 bases at V and 4 bases at J, with 15 bases between the two ends. The CDR3 loop spans 15 amino acids. The V gene's germline CDR1 is MDHEN and CDR2 SYDVKM.